Each of the 14 T cell receptor beta chains below was sequenced from the same sample in a study of regulatory T cells in long-lasting Graves disease. Sequencing libraries for TCR beta were prepared with iRepertoire HTBI primers and Arm-PCR of CDR3 regions. TCRdb passed the multiplex PCR reads through MiXCR, listing each CDR3 protein once. This sample carries under 300,000 distinct CDR3 sequences, around 20% of them seen once, and the ten largest clones take 22%. The sample's time point: newly diagnosed GD, antithyroid drugs for less than 3 months. From PBMCs, RNA was extracted and then used to make the TCR library. The material sequenced was peripheral blood mononuclear cells (PBMCs), taken at new diagnosis, from a patient treated with antithyroid drugs. These receptors were collected from a female donor with Graves disease.

The sample holds many counts of this clonotype. This chain links TRBV19 with TRBJ1-1; 8 nucleotides match TRBD1. The V gene end was trimmed by 5 bases and the J gene end by 3 bases; junction bases not matched to a gene: 2. Germline V gene data show CDR1 as LNHDA and CDR2 as SQIVND (reference sequence). There are 13 residues in the CDR3. The CDR3 sequence is CASSSDRDTEAFF. The DNA of the CDR3 is TGTGCCAGTAGTTCGGACAGGGACACTGAAGCTTTCTTT. Looking up the rest from reference TRBV19 and TRBJ1-1 gives the full variable domain: DGGITQSPKYLFRKEGQNVTLSCEQNLNHDAMYWYRQDPGQGLRLIYYSQIVNDFQKGDIAEGYSVSREKKESFPLTVTSAQKNPTAFYLCASSSDRDTEAFFGQGTRLTVV.

This clonotype was found many times. The chain uses TRBV2 and TRBJ1-2, with D maybe TRBD1 (6 bases). CDR1 is SNHLY and CDR2 is FYNNEI in the germline V gene. Trimming shortened V by 6 bases and J by 6 bases, and 11 bases separated the two germline ends. This CDR3 comprises 12 residues. The CDR3 spells CASRGQFDGYTF. The CDR3 bases are TGTGCCAGCAGGGGACAATTCGATGGCTACACCTTC.

This clonotype was picked up many times. This sequence joins TRBV5-1 and TRBJ2-1; D is possibly TRBD1 (5 bases). Trimming removed 1 base at V and 8 bases at J, with 10 bases between. Looked up from germline, CDR1 is SGHRS and CDR2 is YFSETQ. The CDR3 contains 13 residues. The CDR3 DNA is TGCGCCAGCAGCTTGCCAGGGTTCTATGAGCAGTTCTTC. Its protein product is CASSLPGFYEQFF.

This clonotype was recorded at least ten times. CDR3 residues: CASSLKGKVYGYTF. CDR3 DNA sequence: TGTGCCAGCAGCTTAAAAGGGAAGGTCTATGGCTACACCTTC. The chain employs TRBV11-3 and TRBJ1-2; D remains unclear. From germline, CDR1 is SGHNT and CDR2 YENEEA. Trimming took off 2 bases at V and 4 bases at J, with 11 bases between the two ends. The length of the CDR3 is 14 residues.

This sequence joins TRBV7-8 and TRBJ2-7; 8 nucleotides line up with TRBD2. With 4 bases clipped from V and 2 bases from J, the junction kept 4 bases outside the gene matches. Germline V gene lookup returns CDR1 SGHVS and CDR2 FQNEAQ. The CDR3 extends over 14 amino acids. For the CDR3, the DNA is TGTGCCAGCAGCTCGGGGGGGGCCACCTACGAGCAGTACTTC. This translates into CASSSGGATYEQYF.

Many counts were recorded for this clonotype. The chain recombines TRBV20-1 with TRBJ1-1, with D unresolved. This CDR3 region has 12 residues. Germline V gives CDR1 DFQATT, CDR2 SNEGSKA (reference sequence). V lost 2 bases and J 6 bases, leaving 10 bases between the germline ends. The CDR3 sequence: CSARPMRAEAFF. DNA of the CDR3: TGCAGTGCTAGACCCATGAGGGCTGAAGCTTTCTTT.

The J gene is TRBJ2-3, the V gene TRBV6-1; TRBD1 might be the D (5 bases). The J call may be faulty, since TRBJ2-7 better matches the DNA end. Germline lookup yields CDR1 MNHNS and CDR2 SASEGT. This CDR3 spans 14 amino acids. CDR3 in DNA: TGTGCCAGCAGTAAAACCAGGGACTCCTACGAGCAGTACTTC. It specifies CASSKTRDSYEQYF.

This clonotype has at least ten counts. This chain connects TRBV29-1 to TRBJ1-1; no clear D gene. This CDR3 contains 10 residues. CDR1 SQVTM and CDR2 ANQGSEA come from the germline V gene. Trimming stripped 2 bases from V and 2 bases from J, with 0 bases between. The CDR3 nucleotides read TGCAGCGTTGAAAACACTGAAGCTTTCTTT. The encoded protein is CSVENTEAFF.

Ten or more counts support this clonotype. The CDR3 DNA is TGCAGTGCTAGAGGGGACATCAATCAGCCCCAGCATTTT. Protein: CSARGDINQPQHF. The V gene is TRBV20-1, the J gene TRBJ1-5; a possible D gene is TRBD1 (6 bases). The CDR3 covers 13 residues. Trimming took 1 base from V and 3 from J, leaving 7 bases between them. The germline gives CDR1 DFQATT, CDR2 SNEGSKA (reference sequence).

This clonotype was found many times. The chain employs TRBV7-9 and TRBJ1-5; no clear D gene. V was trimmed by 0 bases and J by 1 base, leaving 7 bases between them. This CDR3 contains 15 residues. CDR1 and CDR2 from the germline V gene are SEHNR and FQNEAQ (reference sequence). CDR3 amino acids: CASSLAGQSNQPQHF. The CDR3 DNA follows: TGTGCCAGCAGCTTAGCTGGGCAGAGCAATCAGCCCCAGCATTTT.

The chain recombines TRBV11-1 with TRBJ2-1, with D possibly being TRBD1 or TRBD2 (5 bases each). V was cut by 5 bases and J by 2 bases, with 16 bases left in between. Germline CDR1 and CDR2: SGHAT and FQDESV (reference sequence). The CDR3 is 16 residues long. CDR3 bases: TGTGCCAGCAGCCGAGCCGGGACGGCCACCTACAATGAGCAGTTCTTC. Amino acids: CASSRAGTATYNEQFF.

This clonotype was counted many times. DNA of the CDR3: TGTGCCACCAGTGACCCAACCACCCCGGGTTCCCAGCCCCAGCATTTT. Protein product: CATSDPTTPGSQPQHF. V is TRBV24-1 and J is TRBJ1-5; D is ambiguous. The CDR3 spans 16 residues. Trimming removed 4 bases from V and 7 bases from J, with 19 bases in between. Germline loops: CDR1 KGHDR, CDR2 SFDVKD.

This clonotype was detected many times. The gene calls are TRBV3-1 and TRBJ2-5; 13 bases are shared with TRBD2. V was pared by 3 bases and J by 2 bases, with 6 bases of the junction left unmatched. Germline V gene lookup returns CDR1 LGHDT and CDR2 YNNKEL (reference sequence). The CDR3 spans 17 residues. DNA of the CDR3: TGTGCCAGCAGCCATAGTCGACTAGCGGGAGGACAAGAGACCCAGTACTTC. The encoded protein is CASSHSRLAGGQETQYF.

In its sample, this clonotype was seen many times. The chain joins TRBV18 to TRBJ2-7; 9 bases align to TRBD2. Per germline, CDR1 KGHSH and CDR2 LQKENI. The CDR3 is made up of 15 amino acids. V lost 0 bases and J lost 4; bases outside the gene matches: 4. The CDR3 is CASSPPGLARYEQYF. CDR3 nucleotide sequence: TGTGCCAGCTCACCACCGGGACTAGCTCGGTACGAGCAGTACTTC.